A selection of T cell receptor beta chains follows, all from one sample in a study of shared clonotypes between healthy human individuals. Using immunoSEQ multiplex PCR, the repertoire was profiled, and TCRdb retains in-frame clones only, with some absent. The repertoire holds roughly 500,000 clones, 65% to 85% seen once, with over 9.5% in the top ten. Sequenced input: PBMCs. The receptors here all came from a woman aged 40 to 50 in good health. Some clones in this sample may be carry-over from other donors' samples. Each CDR3 is given with its conserved first and last residue. D genes are given only for firm matches. Size is stated for part of the rows, as once, few or many counts, or as a class when the clone is expanded.

TRBV6-6	TRBJ2-5	NA	NA	CASSQDTGTGETQYF	TGTGCCAGCAGTCAGGACACAGGGACGGGGGAGACCCAGTACTTC
TRBV9	TRBJ2-1	TRBD2	NA	CASSVGLAGDNEQFF	TGTGCCAGCAGCGTAGGTCTAGCGGGAGACAATGAGCAGTTCTTC
TRBV7-7	TRBJ2-6	NA	NA	CASSLGNPQSRANVLTF	TGTGCCAGCAGCTTAGGTAATCCACAAAGTCGGGCCAACGTCCTGACTTTC
TRBV5-4	TRBJ1-4	TRBD1	NA	CASSFPGQGREKLFF	TGTGCCAGCAGCTTCCCGGGACAGGGCCGAGAAAAACTGTTTTTT
TRBV5-1	TRBJ1-2	NA	few	CASSLGGRSGYTF	TGCGCCAGCAGCCTGGGGGGTAGGAGTGGCTACACCTTC
TRBV2	TRBJ2-5	TRBD1	once	CASSDETGGLDQYF	TGTGCCAGCAGTGATGAGACAGGGGGTTTAGACCAGTACTTC
TRBV6-5	TRBJ2-5	NA	NA	CASSKRLGGFETQYF	TGTGCCAGCAGTAAACGACTAGGGGGTTTCGAGACCCAGTACTTC
TRBV27	TRBJ1-1	NA	NA	CASSLLRGDTEAFF	TGTGCCAGCAGTTTATTGAGGGGGGACACTGAAGCTTTCTTT
TRBV2	TRBJ2-7	NA	NA	CASIGPNPLLLAF	TGTGCCAGCATCGGGCCAAACCCGCTCCTCCTGGCATTC
TRBV7-8	TRBJ2-3	TRBD2	NA	CASSLVGLAGADTQYF	TGTGCCAGCAGCTTAGTGGGTCTAGCGGGAGCAGATACGCAGTATTTT
TRBV5-1	TRBJ2-1	NA	NA	CASSFITSSYNEQFF	TGCGCCAGCAGTTTCATTACGAGCTCCTACAATGAGCAGTTCTTC
TRBV27	TRBJ2-3	TRBD2	NA	CASRYAGADTQYF	TGTGCCAGCAGATACGCGGGAGCAGATACGCAGTATTTT
TRBV28	TRBJ2-5	NA	few	CASSLGRGPRVETQYF	TGTGCCAGCAGTTTAGGGCGGGGGCCCCGGGTGGAGACCCAGTACTTC
TRBV6-1	TRBJ2-5	TRBD2	NA	CASMGLAERETQYF	TGTGCCAGCATGGGACTAGCTGAGCGGGAGACCCAGTACTTC
TRBV27	TRBJ2-7	NA	NA	CASSYRRDSSYEQYF	TGTGCCAGCAGTTACAGGCGGGACAGCTCCTACGAGCAGTACTTC
TRBV4-3	TRBJ2-3	TRBD2	NA	CASSQLPAGGSDTQYF	TGCGCCAGCAGCCAACTCCCAGCGGGAGGGTCTGATACGCAGTATTTT
TRBV6-6	TRBJ1-3	NA	NA	CASSYSSSSGNTIYF	TGTGCCAGCAGTTACTCGAGCAGTTCTGGAAACACCATATATTTT
TRBV5-1	TRBJ2-7	NA	NA	CASSSTSHPPTLFEQYF	TGCGCCAGCAGCTCAACCTCCCATCCCCCGACCCTGTTCGAGCAGTACTTC
TRBV25-1	TRBJ2-1	TRBD2	medium-sized	CASSEGAGGWYNEQFF	TGTGCCAGCAGTGAGGGGGCGGGAGGGTGGTACAATGAGCAGTTCTTC
TRBV5-1	TRBJ1-2	NA	few	CASKPGGDYGYTF	TGCGCCAGCAAACCAGGAGGGGACTATGGCTACACCTTC
TRBV28	TRBJ1-2	NA	NA	CASSFSFGGLYGYTF	TGTGCCAGCAGTTTTAGTTTTGGCGGGCTTTATGGCTACACCTTC
TRBV5-4	TRBJ2-3	NA	NA	CATQDSIRTDTQYF	TGTGCCACCCAGGACAGTATCCGCACAGATACGCAGTATTTT
TRBV5-6	TRBJ2-7	NA	NA	CASSLNLGLVTEQYF	TGTGCCAGCAGCTTGAACCTGGGACTGGTTACCGAGCAGTACTTC
TRBV6-1	TRBJ2-5	NA	NA	CASSEASLPSTWETQYF	TGTGCCAGCAGTGAAGCAAGTTTGCCGAGTACGTGGGAGACCCAGTACTTC
TRBV27	TRBJ2-1	TRBD2	NA	CASRGLAGVYEQFF	TGTGCCAGCAGGGGACTAGCGGGAGTCTATGAGCAGTTCTTC
TRBV4-3	TRBJ2-2	NA	NA	CASSQEWEIGELFF	TGCGCCAGCAGCCAAGAATGGGAAATCGGGGAGCTGTTTTTT
TRBV13	TRBJ2-5	NA	NA	CASSSGHLRETQYF	TGTGCCAGCAGCTCAGGACACCTCCGGGAGACCCAGTACTTC
TRBV15	TRBJ2-1	NA	NA	CATSRDPGSHNEQFF	TGTGCCACCAGCAGAGATCCAGGCTCCCACAATGAGCAGTTCTTC
TRBV9	TRBJ1-3	TRBD1	NA	CASSVTRGPGNTIYF	TGTGCCAGCAGCGTAACCAGGGGGCCTGGAAACACCATATATTTT
TRBV7-2	TRBJ2-6	TRBD2	NA	CASSLLAGAGGANVLTF	TGTGCCAGCAGCTTACTAGCGGGAGCGGGTGGGGCCAACGTCCTGACTTTC
TRBV10-3	TRBJ2-1	NA	many	CAISDPKYSEQFF	TGTGCCATCAGTGACCCCAAGTATAGTGAGCAGTTCTTC
TRBV5-8	TRBJ1-1	NA	once	CASGIIQAFF	TGTGCCAGCGGTATAATTCAAGCTTTCTTT
TRBV19	TRBJ2-7	TRBD1	few	CASSSRTGAPYEQYF	TGTGCCAGTAGTTCCAGGACAGGGGCCCCCTACGAGCAGTACTTC
TRBV2	TRBJ1-5	NA	NA	CASGETGMDQPQHF	TGTGCCAGCGGAGAAACAGGGATGGATCAGCCCCAGCATTTT
TRBV9	TRBJ1-2	NA	NA	CASSGQKNLNGYTF	TGTGCCAGCAGTGGACAGAAAAATCTAAATGGCTACACCTTC
TRBV30	TRBJ2-1	NA	NA	CAWSRSIAYNEQFF	TGTGCCTGGAGCAGATCCATCGCCTACAATGAGCAGTTCTTC
TRBV15	TRBJ1-2	NA	NA	CATSRGAGPLYGYTF	TGTGCCACCAGCAGAGGGGCAGGCCCTCTATATGGCTACACCTTC
TRBV9	TRBJ1-1	NA	NA	CASSVRSDMNTEAFF	TGTGCCAGCAGCGTTAGATCAGATATGAACACTGAAGCTTTCTTT
TRBV7-9	TRBJ2-1	NA	NA	CASSKLVVSYNEQFF	TGTGCCAGCAGCAAACTAGTGGTGTCCTACAATGAGCAGTTCTTC
TRBV6-5	TRBJ1-1	NA	NA	CASRMTVSSTEAFF	TGTGCCAGCAGGATGACAGTTTCTAGCACTGAAGCTTTCTTT
TRBV2	TRBJ2-5	NA	NA	CASTPWTIRLGETQYF	TGTGCCAGCACCCCCTGGACAATACGTCTTGGGGAGACCCAGTACTTC
TRBV6-5	TRBJ1-2	NA	NA	CASNQGQTNYGYTF	TGTGCCAGCAACCAAGGACAGACCAACTATGGCTACACCTTC
TRBV9	TRBJ2-7	NA	NA	CASSVEVSGTYEQYF	TGTGCCAGCAGCGTAGAGGTTAGCGGCACCTACGAGCAGTACTTC
TRBV11-2	TRBJ2-4	NA	once	CASSLDRLDIQYF	TGTGCCAGCAGCTTAGATAGGCTGGACATTCAGTACTTC
TRBV30	TRBJ1-5	TRBD1	once	CAWSVGTGAQPQHF	TGTGCCTGGAGTGTAGGGACAGGGGCCCAGCCCCAGCATTTT
TRBV7-3	TRBJ2-5	TRBD2	once	CASSAGAGGQETQYF	TGTGCCAGCAGCGCCGGGGCGGGAGGTCAAGAGACCCAGTACTTC
TRBV30	TRBJ1-5	NA	NA	CAWSVLSINQPQHF	TGTGCCTGGAGTGTTCTGTCAATCAATCAGCCCCAGCATTTT
TRBV28	TRBJ1-1	NA	NA	CASRPGLQNTEAFF	TGTGCCAGCAGGCCAGGACTGCAGAACACTGAAGCTTTCTTT
TRBV7-2	TRBJ2-7	NA	NA	CASSPGVNYEQYF	TGTGCCAGCAGCCCGGGGGTTAACTACGAGCAGTACTTC